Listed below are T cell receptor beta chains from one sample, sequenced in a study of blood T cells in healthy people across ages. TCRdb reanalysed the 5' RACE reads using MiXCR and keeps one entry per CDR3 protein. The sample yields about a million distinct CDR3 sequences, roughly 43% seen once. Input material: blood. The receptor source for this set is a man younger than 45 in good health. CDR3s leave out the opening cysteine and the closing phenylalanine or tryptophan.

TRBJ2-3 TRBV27 ASSLYRGLGTQY
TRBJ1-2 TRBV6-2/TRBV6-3 ASTPTGAIGYGYT
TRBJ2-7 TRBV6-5 ASSSQATYEQY
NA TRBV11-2 ASSLVGTGGSKTQY
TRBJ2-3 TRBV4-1 ASSQALGQGKDTQY
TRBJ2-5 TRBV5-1 ASSDDLETQY
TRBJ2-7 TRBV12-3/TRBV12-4 ASSLVLPGSGTLEQY
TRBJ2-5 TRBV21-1 ASSKGSLKMGGTQY
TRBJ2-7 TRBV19 ASSIASLSYEQY
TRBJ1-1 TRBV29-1 SVEGVGDRGVTEAF
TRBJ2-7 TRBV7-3 ASSLSPSSYEQY
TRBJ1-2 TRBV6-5 ASWGGGYT
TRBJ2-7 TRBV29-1 SVVRNSYEQY
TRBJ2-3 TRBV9 ASSVARFTDTQY
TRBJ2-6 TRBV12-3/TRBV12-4 ASTTDRGGGANVLT
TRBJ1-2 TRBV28 ASTSPRGFGGYT
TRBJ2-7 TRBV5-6 ASSSWTSGGGLVWY
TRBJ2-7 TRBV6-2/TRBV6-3 ASSFTDRYEQY
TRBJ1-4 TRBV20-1 SARAVGGKEKLF
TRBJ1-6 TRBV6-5 ASSFAGQVRSPLH
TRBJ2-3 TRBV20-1 SATRGVGTDTQY
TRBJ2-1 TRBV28 ASSPSGTSNEQF
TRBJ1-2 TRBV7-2 ASSVVPGAGGYT
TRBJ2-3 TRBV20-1 SARTATTDTQY
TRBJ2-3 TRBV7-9 ASSLAVDPTDTQY
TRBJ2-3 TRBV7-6 ASSLALAGAADTQY
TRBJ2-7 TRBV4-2 ASSQEEVYEQY
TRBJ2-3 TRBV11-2 ASSLSVGGGTDTQY
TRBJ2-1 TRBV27 AAGGEQF
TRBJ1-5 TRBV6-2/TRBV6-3 ASRRDRGLGQPQH
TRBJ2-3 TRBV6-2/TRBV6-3 ASKRGGFTDTQY
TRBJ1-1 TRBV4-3 ASRTTVSPGEAF
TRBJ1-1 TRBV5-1 ASSEGVSGTEAF
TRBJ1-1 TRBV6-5 ASRPQGAMNTEAF